This T cell receptor (beta chain) comes out of a study of PD-1 blockade in mismatch repair-deficient tumors. PCR or immunohistochemistry showed mismatch repair deficiency in every enrolled patient. TCR sequencing covered a few patients who responded to pembrolizumab. In this sample, this clone turned up once. Germline trimming cut 0 bases from V and 5 bases from J; bases unmatched to any gene: 6. CDR1 is ENHRY and CDR2 is SYGVKD in the germline V gene. There are 16 residues in the CDR3. Data came from immunoSEQ multiplex PCR; TCRdb stores just in-frame clones and leaves some out. Of more than 30,000 clones listed, around 83% are singletons.

The rearrangement links TRBV10-3 to TRBJ2-3, with 9 bases identical to TRBD2. This clonotype originated in an adult with mismatch repair-deficient cancer. This sample comprised peripheral blood, obtained around 76 weeks after starting pembrolizumab. In nucleotides, the CDR3 is TGTGCCATCAGTGAGTCGACAGCGGGAGGCCGAGATACGCAGTATTTT. This translates into CAISESTAGGRDTQYF.